The 25 T cell receptor beta chains below come from one sample, sequenced in a study of T-cell memory formation after mild COVID-19. Each CDR3 protein gets one entry after TCRdb re-called the 5' RACE reads with MiXCR. This table has about 180,000 distinct CDR3 sequences, 16% appearing once. Sequencing input: PBMCs or a T cell subset sorted from them (not recorded which). The receptor source for this set is an adult woman who had mild COVID-19 (a few samples of this study predate the infection). Cell type and time point are not known.

V usage is TRBV5-1 and J usage is TRBJ2-1; 9 nucleotides align to TRBD1. CDR1 and CDR2 (germline): SGHRS, YFSETQ. The CDR3 spans 15 residues. With 6 bases clipped from V and 3 bases from J, the junction kept 7 bases outside the gene matches. The chain's CDR3 is CASTPGQGYYNEQFF. The CDR3 coding sequence is TGCGCCAGCACCCCGGGACAGGGATACTACAATGAGCAGTTCTTC.

Only a few counts were recorded for this clonotype. The chain links TRBV7-3 to TRBJ1-2, with D unclear. Germline CDR1 SGHTA, CDR2 FQGTGA. CDR3 size: 13 residues. V lost 2 bases and J lost 4, with 8 bases in between. The CDR3 DNA reads as TGTGCCAGCAGCTTATCTGGGGTCTATGGCTACACCTTC. Protein sequence: CASSLSGVYGYTF.

This clonotype was recorded a few times. J is TRBJ2-1 and V is TRBV24-1; 9 bases map to TRBD1. The trim removed 0 bases at V and 8 bases at J, leaving 4 bases unmatched. Germline V gene lookup returns CDR1 KGHDR and CDR2 SFDVKD. This CDR3 comprises 15 residues. The CDR3 reads CATSDLRTGAYEQFF. In nucleotides, the CDR3 is TGTGCCACCAGTGATTTGAGGACAGGGGCTTATGAGCAGTTCTTC.

The table lists this clonotype with a few counts. V and J are TRBV12-3 or TRBV12-4 and TRBJ2-4, with D perhaps assigned TRBD1 or TRBD2 (5 bases each). V was shortened by 7 bases and J by 8 bases, with 12 bases between the two germline ends. The CDR3 has 12 residues. This CDR3 is CASTSQGHIQYF. The CDR3 DNA is TGTGCCAGCACCTCCCAGGGACACATTCAGTACTTC.

The V and J genes are TRBV20-1 and TRBJ2-2; possibly TRBD1 or TRBD2 for D (5 bases each). V lost 6 bases and J 4 bases, leaving 15 bases between the germline ends. CDR1 DFQATT and CDR2 SNEGSKA come from the germline V gene (reference sequence). This CDR3 region has 14 residues. The DNA of the CDR3 is TGCAGTGCGAGGAGGACGACAGTCACCGGGGAGCTGTTTTTT. Translation gives CSARRTTVTGELFF.

This clonotype was detected only a few times. J is TRBJ2-7 and V is TRBV6-5; the match to TRBD1 covers 12 bases. In germline, CDR1 is MNHEY, CDR2 SVGAGI. CDR3 length: 16 residues. V trimming: 1 base; J trimming: 6 bases; junction bases outside the gene matches: 7. CDR3 amino acids: CASSYLGQGALTEQYF. CDR3 DNA: TGTGCCAGCAGTTACTTGGGACAGGGGGCTCTGACCGAGCAGTACTTC.

This clonotype was counted a few times. This chain links TRBV7-9 with TRBJ2-5; D not resolved. Trimming left V 5 bases short and J 4 bases short, with 20 bases between. The CDR3 sequence is 16 residues long. Germline CDR1 reads SEHNR; CDR2 reads FQNEAQ (reference sequence). The CDR3 loop reads CASSPPRALGVETQYF. In DNA, the CDR3 is TGTGCCAGCAGCCCCCCCCGGGCTCTCGGCGTAGAGACCCAGTACTTC.

This clonotype turned up a few times. The chain links TRBV2 to TRBJ2-5; possible D gene TRBD1, 6 bases. Germline values: CDR1 SNHLY, CDR2 FYNNEI. The CDR3 spans 16 residues. V was shortened by 6 bases and J by 0 bases, with 17 bases between the two germline ends. CDR3 sequence reads: CASSRQAGSNQETQYF. The CDR3 coding sequence is TGTGCCAGCAGCAGACAGGCAGGGTCCAACCAAGAGACCCAGTACTTC.

This clonotype was recorded a few times. V usage is TRBV7-6 and J usage is TRBJ1-6; D is possibly TRBD1 (5 bases). From germline, CDR1 is SGHVS and CDR2 FNYEAQ. The CDR3 runs 15 residues. Trimming removed 5 bases from V and 7 bases from J, with 15 bases in between. This CDR3 reads CASSPGLRVNSPLHF. DNA for the CDR3: TGTGCCAGCAGCCCGGGGCTACGGGTCAATTCACCCCTCCACTTT.

V and J are TRBV5-1 and TRBJ2-1; 11 nucleotides agree with TRBD1. CDR3 size: 14 residues. Per the germline V gene, CDR1 is SGHRS and CDR2 is YFSETQ. Trimming cost V 3 bases and J 9 bases; bases outside gene matches: 5. The CDR3 reads CASSSDRGPIEQFF. CDR3 nucleotides: TGCGCCAGCAGCTCGGACAGGGGGCCCATTGAGCAGTTCTTC.

This clonotype appeared a few times. This chain joins TRBV11-2 and TRBJ2-7; TRBD1 aligns across 7 bases. Germline values: CDR1 SGHAT, CDR2 FQNNGV. This CDR3 is built from 15 residues. J lost 3 bases, V lost 3 bases, and 8 bases had no gene match. The CDR3 region is CASSFSQTGIYEQYF. CDR3 coding DNA: TGTGCCAGCAGCTTTTCTCAGACAGGGATCTACGAGCAGTACTTC.

The chain employs TRBV18 and TRBJ1-1; D is possibly TRBD1 (6 bases). Germline CDR1 KGHSH, CDR2 LQKENI. The CDR3 has 15 residues. The V and J ends lost 0 bases and 7 bases respectively, with 15 bases between them. CDR3: CASSPPELQGNEAFF. The CDR3 nucleotides are TGTGCCAGCTCACCACCGGAGTTACAGGGTAATGAAGCTTTCTTT.

This clonotype was counted many times. The CDR3 DNA is TGTGCCAGCAGCTTAATGCACGGATCCTACGAGCAGTACTTC. Translating it yields CASSLMHGSYEQYF. The rearrangement uses TRBV7-2 and TRBJ2-7; D uncertain. The V end was cut by 2 bases, the J end by 1 base, with 9 bases between. Germline V gene sequence: CDR1 SGHTA, CDR2 FQGNSA. The length of the CDR3 is 14 residues.

The chain couples TRBV5-1 to TRBJ2-3; D gene uncertain. Trimming took off 5 bases at V and 0 bases at J, with 10 bases between the two ends. The germline CDR1 and CDR2 sequences are SGHRS and YFSETQ. This CDR3 contains 14 residues. The CDR3 spells CASSGPLSTDTQYF. The CDR3 nucleotides are TGCGCCAGCAGTGGGCCACTAAGCACAGATACGCAGTATTTT.

The rearrangement uses TRBV14 and TRBJ2-7, with D possibly being TRBD1 (6 bases). V lost 3 bases and J lost 5, with 14 bases in between. The CDR3 runs to 14 residues. Germline V gives CDR1 SGHDN, CDR2 FVKESK. CDR3 protein: CASSHDQGRNEQYF. In nucleotides, the CDR3 is TGTGCCAGCAGCCACGACCAGGGGCGCAACGAGCAGTACTTC.

The chain employs TRBV6-5 and TRBJ1-6; 11 nucleotides line up with TRBD1. CDR1 MNHEY and CDR2 SVGAGI come from the germline V gene. The junction had 1 base not matched to a gene; V was cut back by 4 bases and J by 8 bases. The CDR3 totals 14 residues. The CDR3 nucleotides are TGTGCCAGCAGTTGGGACAGGGGGGATTCACCCCTCCACTTT. Its translation: CASSWDRGDSPLHF.

This clonotype was seen only a few times. CDR3: CATSRDTGGGEQFF. In nucleotides, the CDR3 is TGTGCCACCAGCAGAGACACAGGGGGCGGTGAGCAGTTCTTC. The gene calls are TRBV15 and TRBJ2-1, with 9 bases aligning to TRBD1. The V gene end was trimmed by 0 bases and the J gene end by 9 bases; junction bases not matched to a gene: 3. The CDR3 is 14 residues long. From germline, CDR1 is LNHNV and CDR2 YYDKDF (reference sequence).

The chain uses TRBV19 and TRBJ1-2; D ambiguous. V was shortened by 4 bases and J by 4 bases, with 7 bases between the two germline ends. CDR3 length: 12 amino acids. CDR1 and CDR2 (germline): LNHDA, SQIVND (reference sequence). This CDR3 is CASSRSGYGYTF. The CDR3 DNA is TGTGCCAGTAGTAGGAGCGGCTATGGCTACACCTTC.

The rearrangement links TRBV7-2 to TRBJ2-3, with 11 bases lining up with TRBD2. CDR1 and CDR2 from the germline V gene are SGHTA and FQGNSA. The V and J ends lost 1 base and 2 bases, in that order; junction bases with no gene match: 2. The CDR3 runs 16 residues. The CDR3 loop reads CASSLGGLAVTDTQYF. CDR3 nucleotide sequence: TGTGCCAGCAGCTTAGGGGGACTAGCGGTCACAGATACGCAGTATTTT.

The chain uses TRBV6-5 and TRBJ1-2, with 9 positions matching TRBD1. The CDR3 spans 13 residues. V shed 7 bases and J 6 bases; nucleotides not matched to a gene: 6. Germline V lookup: CDR1 MNHEY, CDR2 SVGAGI. DNA of the CDR3: TGTGCCAGCACCCCCCGGGACAGGGATGGCTACACCTTC. It yields the protein CASTPRDRDGYTF.

CDR3 sequence: CASYDSLTVREQYF. The CDR3 coding sequence is TGCGCCAGCTACGACAGCCTGACAGTCCGCGAGCAGTACTTC. The J gene is TRBJ2-7, the V gene TRBV5-1; tentative D call: TRBD1 (5 bases). This CDR3 is 14 amino acids long. Germline CDR1 SGHRS, CDR2 YFSETQ. V lost 7 bases and J 6 bases, leaving 20 bases between the germline ends.

This clonotype was seen a few times. V usage is TRBV20-1 and J usage is TRBJ1-3; D unclear. Germline V gene lookup returns CDR1 DFQATT and CDR2 SNEGSKA (reference sequence). The CDR3 contains 14 residues. V lost 3 bases, J lost 0 bases, and 9 bases lay in between. The CDR3 DNA sequence: TGCAGTGCTAGGGATAATAACTCTGGAAACACCATATATTTT. Amino acids: CSARDNNSGNTIYF.

CDR3 coding DNA: TGTGCCAGCAGCGTAGCCCCCCGTAGCACAGATACGCAGTATTTT. As protein: CASSVAPRSTDTQYF. This chain links TRBV9 with TRBJ2-3; D gene unclear. Germline V gene sequence: CDR1 SGDLS, CDR2 YYNGEE. The CDR3 loop spans 15 amino acids. Trimming shortened V by 0 bases and J by 0 bases, and 8 bases separated the two germline ends. Full variable domain (missing parts from reference TRBV9 and TRBJ2-3): DSGVTQTPKHLITATGQRVTLRCSPRSGDLSVYWYQQSLDQGLQFLIQYYNGEERAKGNILERFSAQQFPDLHSELNLSSLELGDSALYFCASSVAPRSTDTQYFGPGTRLTVL.

This clonotype was observed a handful of times. The chain uses TRBV12-3 or TRBV12-4 and TRBJ2-7; TRBD1 agrees at 7 bases. This CDR3 region has 16 residues. With V trimmed by 5 bases and J by 5 bases, 15 bases remained unmatched. CDR3 loop: CASSPRGKTGNDEQYF. Here the CDR3 DNA reads TGTGCCAGCAGTCCCAGGGGAAAGACAGGGAACGACGAGCAGTACTTC.

The chain recombines TRBV20-1 with TRBJ1-2; 9 bases fit TRBD1. Per germline, CDR1 DFQATT and CDR2 SNEGSKA (reference sequence). The CDR3 runs 13 residues. With V trimmed by 5 bases and J by 4 bases, 5 bases remained unmatched. CDR3 amino acids: CSAYRGQGYGYTF. The CDR3 nucleotides are TGCAGTGCTTACAGGGGGCAGGGCTATGGCTACACCTTC.